These T cell receptor beta chains were read from a single sample in a study of identical twins. MiXCR, run by TCRdb on the 5' RACE reads, gives a single entry per CDR3 protein. This table holds just under 650,000 distinct CDR3 sequences, about 7.6% found once. In addition, the sample was reused for a study of yellow fever vaccine responses in identical twins.

The material sequenced was PBMCs. Receptor source: a woman between 18 and 30 years old in good health. Both conserved end residues are part of each CDR3. Each record gives: J gene, D gene, V gene, clone size, CDR3 DNA, CDR3 protein. D genes are given only for firm matches. Some rows have no size entry. The others give once, few or many, or a class for an expanded clone.

TRBJ2-3 | TRBD1 | TRBV12-3/TRBV12-4 | NA | TGTGCCAGCAGTTCACTACAGGGGGCCACAGATACGCAGTATTTT | CASSSLQGATDTQYF
TRBJ2-5 | TRBD2 | TRBV11-2 | few | TGTGCCAGCAGCGAGGGACTAGCAACGGAGACCCAGTACTTC | CASSEGLATETQYF
TRBJ2-7 | NA | TRBV20-1 | few | TGCAGTGCTAGCGGTCCCTCAGGGGTTGGCTACGAGCAGTACTTC | CSASGPSGVGYEQYF
TRBJ2-7 | NA | TRBV5-1 | NA | TGCGCCAGCAGCTTGAGCCCACACGAGCAGTACTTC | CASSLSPHEQYF
TRBJ2-1 | TRBD2 | TRBV20-1 | few | TGCAGTGCTAGGGTTAGCGGGGGGCTGGACAATGAGCAGTTCTTC | CSARVSGGLDNEQFF
TRBJ2-5 | NA | TRBV5-1 | NA | TGCGCCAGCAGCTTATCCCCTATAGACAGACAAGAGACCCAGTACTTC | CASSLSPIDRQETQYF
TRBJ2-5 | NA | TRBV7-6 | many | TGTGCCAGCAGCTTAGAGGCCACGGGTCAGCAAGAGACCCAGTACTTC | CASSLEATGQQETQYF
TRBJ2-2 | NA | TRBV5-6 | NA | TGTGCCAGCAGCCAAGGACACTACAACACCGGGGAGCTGTTTTTT | CASSQGHYNTGELFF
TRBJ2-5 | NA | TRBV12-3/TRBV12-4 | many | TGTGCCAGCCGCACCGGCAAGGCCCTCCAAGAGACCCAGTACTTC | CASRTGKALQETQYF
TRBJ2-3 | NA | TRBV20-1 | NA | TGCAGTGCTAGATGGGGGACTGTCACAGATACGCAGTATTTT | CSARWGTVTDTQYF
TRBJ1-1 | NA | TRBV20-1 | many | TGCAGTGCTAGAGAAGCGGCGGCCGGGACTGAAGCTTTCTTT | CSAREAAAGTEAFF
TRBJ2-5 | TRBD2 | TRBV10-2 | few | TGCGCCAGCAGTGAGGCTAGCGGGAAGGAGACCCAGTACTTC | CASSEASGKETQYF
TRBJ2-3 | TRBD2 | TRBV12-3/TRBV12-4 | many | TGTGCCAGCAGTTTAGGAGCGGGGGGCTACACAGATACGCAGTATTTT | CASSLGAGGYTDTQYF
TRBJ2-3 | NA | TRBV24-1 | many | TGTGCCACCAGTGAACCAGGGACTTCAGATACGCAGTATTTT | CATSEPGTSDTQYF
TRBJ2-2 | NA | TRBV12-3/TRBV12-4 | many | TGTGCCAGCAGTCTGGTAGGGCCCCAGCTGTTTTTT | CASSLVGPQLFF
TRBJ2-2 | NA | TRBV5-1 | few | TGCGCCAGCAGCTTAAATGAGGGAAGAACCGGGGAGCTGTTTTTT | CASSLNEGRTGELFF
TRBJ2-6 | TRBD2 | TRBV6-5 | NA | TGTGCCAGCAGTTCACACCCAGGACTAGCAAACTCTGGGACCAACGTCCTGACTTTC | CASSSHPGLANSGTNVLTF
TRBJ2-6 | NA | TRBV11-2 | many | TGTGCCAGCAGCCCGCATTTGGGCCCCCTTCTCTCTGGGGCCAACGTCCTGACTTTC | CASSPHLGPLLSGANVLTF
TRBJ2-5 | TRBD2 | TRBV6-1 | NA | TGTGCCAGCAGCTTTCGGACTAGCGGGGGGGAAGAGACCCAGTACTTC | CASSFRTSGGEETQYF